The clone carrying this TCR beta chain has a single count. This sample is part of a study of response to subunit inactivated influenza vaccine. CDR1 and CDR2 (germline): MNHNS, SASEGT. The CDR3 has 14 amino acids. With 6 bases removed from V and 1 base from J, the gap between germline ends came to 10 bases. One entry per CDR3 protein, called by TCRdb with MiXCR from the RT-PCR reads. The sample shows just under 550,000 distinct CDR3 sequences, under 30% of them seen only once. The sample also formed part of further work on T cells expressing NK-cell markers. Per that study: UMIs were included in TCR beta cDNA generated by 5'RACE template switching. Cells sorted as CD3+CD56+NKG2C+, CD3+CD56+NKG2C- and CD3+CD56-NKG2C+ T cells supplied the TCR beta repertoires. In the group of eight sequenced donors, seven were HCMV-seropositive and one was seronegative. The study found these clonotypes also leading the CD3+CD56-NKG2C+ fraction in a few donors.

The chain links TRBV6-1 to TRBJ1-5; D unresolved. The specimen was CD4+ T cells sorted from PBMCs, collected 11 to 12 days after vaccination. This receptor was obtained from a middle-aged man who received an inactivated influenza vaccine. In DNA, the CDR3 is TGTGCCAGCAGCCAGGCCATGAGCAATCAGCCCCAGCATTTT. This encodes CASSQAMSNQPQHF.